These 28 T cell receptor beta chains originate from one sample sequenced in a study of T cell responses to AZD1222 COVID-19 vaccine. Here immunoSEQ multiplex PCR was the method, and the copy in TCRdb shows in-frame clones only, minus some. The top ten hold roughly 7.3% of the sample, which has 140,000 to 150,000 clones, 75% to 90% seen once. The source material was peripheral blood, sampled on day 0 of AZD1222 vaccination. The receptor source for this set is an adult in good health.

This chain joins TRBV11-2 and TRBJ2-7, with D unclear. Germline V gene data show CDR1 as SGHAT and CDR2 as FQNNGV. V dropped 6 bases and J dropped 6 bases, with 12 bases sitting between them. This CDR3 is 12 amino acids long. The CDR3 sequence is CASSPVASEQYF. The CDR3 coding sequence is TGTGCCAGCAGTCCAGTAGCAAGCGAGCAGTACTTC.

This clone was observed once. The chain joins TRBV18 to TRBJ1-3; no clear D gene. Germline CDR1 and CDR2: KGHSH and LQKENI. Trimming took 6 bases from V and 4 from J, leaving 13 bases between them. The CDR3 totals 14 residues. This CDR3 is CASSELPYGNTIYF. CDR3 coding DNA: TGTGCCAGCTCGGAGTTGCCTTACGGAAACACCATATATTTT.

This chain uses TRBV10-3 with TRBJ2-7; TRBD2 agrees at 10 bases. The CDR3 consists of 14 residues. Germline CDR1 and CDR2: ENHRY and SYGVKD. J lost 3 bases, V lost 8 bases, and 7 bases had no gene match. This CDR3 reads CAISGTSALYEQYF. CDR3 coding DNA: TGTGCCATCTCCGGGACTAGCGCCCTCTACGAGCAGTACTTC.

This chain uses TRBV12-5 with TRBJ1-1; tentatively, D is TRBD1 (5 bases). Germline V gene sequence: CDR1 LGHNT, CDR2 FRNRAP. The V end lost 1 base, the J end lost 0 bases, and 6 bases lay between the germline ends. The CDR3 is 14 amino acids. The CDR3 is CASGLGGLNTEAFF. Written as DNA, the CDR3 is TGTGCTAGTGGTTTGGGGGGGTTGAACACTGAAGCTTTCTTT.

This sequence joins TRBV30 and TRBJ1-1, with 8 positions matching TRBD1. The CDR3 has 12 residues. Germline V gene lookup returns CDR1 GTSNPN and CDR2 SVGIG (reference sequence). The V segment lost 5 bases and the J segment 9 bases; nucleotides outside the gene matches: 8. CDR3 protein: CAWGQGRSKAFF. The CDR3 region has the DNA TGTGCCTGGGGACAGGGAAGGTCGAAAGCTTTCTTT.

This chain uses TRBV7-2 with TRBJ1-1; the match to TRBD1 covers 8 bases. The CDR3 loop spans 14 amino acids. The ends lost 4 bases at V and 1 base at J; junction bases unmatched: 2. CDR1 is SGHTA and CDR2 is FQGNSA in the germline V gene. The CDR3 DNA follows: TGTGCCAGCAGCTCCGGACAGGGGAACACTGAAGCTTTCTTT. Amino acid sequence: CASSSGQGNTEAFF.

This chain joins TRBV10-3 and TRBJ2-5, with D perhaps TRBD2 (6 bases). With 6 bases removed from V and 2 bases from J, the gap between germline ends came to 19 bases. The CDR3 spans 16 residues. In germline, CDR1 is ENHRY, CDR2 SYGVKD. The CDR3: CAISDISGGVQETQYF. CDR3 nucleotides: TGTGCCATCAGCGACATTAGCGGAGGAGTACAAGAGACCCAGTACTTC.

The chain is built from TRBV19 and TRBJ1-5; D possibly corresponds to TRBD1 (5 bases). The length of the CDR3 is 14 residues. Germline CDR1 is LNHDA and CDR2 is SQIVND (reference sequence). V lost 5 bases to trimming and J lost 4 bases, with 12 bases between them. CDR3 in DNA: TGTGCCAGTAGTCCCGGGGCGGCGAATCAGCCCCAGCATTTT. It translates to CASSPGAANQPQHF.

The chain carries TRBV5-6 and TRBJ1-4, with 7 nucleotides matching TRBD1. Trimming removed 2 bases from V and 8 bases from J; junction bases left unmatched: 9. Looked up from germline, CDR1 is SGHDT and CDR2 is YYEEEE. The CDR3 is 15 residues long. The CDR3 nucleotides read TGTGCCAGCAGCTTTGGGGACAGAATTGACGAAAAACTGTTTTTT. Protein: CASSFGDRIDEKLFF.

The V call is TRBV4-2, the J call TRBJ2-3; D may be TRBD2 (5 bases). The germline V gene has CDR1 LGHNA and CDR2 YNFKEQ. V was pared by 4 bases and J by 4 bases, with 15 bases between. The CDR3 covers 15 residues. For the CDR3, the DNA is TGTGCCAGCAGCCTCTCGCGGGCAGCGGCAGATACGCAGTATTTT. Translation gives CASSLSRAAADTQYF.

The rearrangement joins TRBV11-2 to TRBJ1-1, with D perhaps matching TRBD1 (6 bases). Germline V lookup: CDR1 SGHAT, CDR2 FQNNGV. The CDR3 spans 14 residues. Trimming shortened V by 5 bases and J by 4 bases, and 14 bases separated the two germline ends. The CDR3 bases are TGTGCCAGCAGCACACCTAGGGGGAGCACTGAAGCTTTCTTT. This codes for CASSTPRGSTEAFF.

The J gene is TRBJ2-7, the V gene TRBV7-2, with 8 bases aligning to TRBD1. This CDR3 has 13 amino acids. CDR1 is SGHTA and CDR2 is FQGNSA in the germline V gene. V lost 4 bases, J lost 4 bases, and 3 bases stayed unmatched. CDR3 nucleotides: TGTGCCAGCAGCTCACAGGGGGTATACGAGCAGTACTTC. Translation: CASSSQGVYEQYF.

This sequence joins TRBV19 and TRBJ1-1; D is unresolved. The germline gives CDR1 LNHDA, CDR2 SQIVND (reference sequence). Trimming left V 2 bases short and J 1 base short, with 8 bases between. CDR3 size: 14 residues. This CDR3 is CASSIWYGNTEAFF. The CDR3 bases are TGTGCCAGTAGTATATGGTACGGGAACACTGAAGCTTTCTTT.

The rearrangement joins TRBV6-5 to TRBJ2-7, with TRBD2 identical over 7 bases. This CDR3 spans 15 amino acids. With 6 bases clipped from V and 0 bases from J, the junction kept 8 bases outside the gene matches. Germline V gives CDR1 MNHEY, CDR2 SVGAGI. The CDR3 coding sequence is TGTGCCAGCAGCCTCGAGGGAGGGTACTCCTACGAGCAGTACTTC. Its translation: CASSLEGGYSYEQYF.

This chain connects TRBV11-2 to TRBJ1-2; 9 bases match TRBD1. The CDR3 loop spans 14 amino acids. J lost 3 bases, V lost 8 bases, and 7 bases had no gene match. Germline loops: CDR1 SGHAT, CDR2 FQNNGV. The CDR3 bases are TGTGCCAGCCGGCCGACAGGGGGGGACTATGGCTACACCTTC. Translating gives CASRPTGGDYGYTF.

The V call is TRBV5-4, the J call TRBJ2-1; 7 bases agree with TRBD1. Germline CDR1 and CDR2: SGHNT and YYREEE (reference sequence). The ends lost 2 bases at V and 5 bases at J; junction bases unmatched: 7. The CDR3 runs 15 residues. The CDR3 DNA reads TGTGCCAGCAGCTTCCGACAGGGAGTAAACAATGAGCAGTTCTTC. Protein product: CASSFRQGVNNEQFF.

The V call is TRBV11-2, the J call TRBJ2-1; TRBD2 matches at 7 bases. Germline trimming cut 2 bases from V and 4 bases from J; bases unmatched to any gene: 5. This CDR3 is built from 15 residues. Germline lookup yields CDR1 SGHAT and CDR2 FQNNGV. The CDR3 coding sequence is TGTGCCAGCAGCTTAACACTAGCGACTTACAATGAGCAGTTCTTC. Protein product: CASSLTLATYNEQFF.

The chain couples TRBV27 to TRBJ2-1, with 9 bases identical to TRBD1. V gave up 4 bases and J gave up 7 bases; unmatched junction bases: 2. Per germline, CDR1 MNHEY and CDR2 SMNVEV (reference sequence). This CDR3 is built from 13 residues. The CDR3 DNA follows: TGTGCCAGCAGTTACGACAGGGGGAATGAGCAGTTCTTC. It translates to CASSYDRGNEQFF.

The chain employs TRBV11-2 and TRBJ2-5; perhaps TRBD1 as D (6 bases). The J call may be faulty, since TRBJ2-7 better matches the DNA end. This CDR3 comprises 12 residues. Germline-derived CDR1 and CDR2 are SGHAT and FQNNGV. The CDR3 region has the DNA TGTGCCAGCAGCTTTACAGGGAACGAGCAGTACTTC. This encodes CASSFTGNEQYF.

This sequence joins TRBV7-9 and TRBJ2-1; D is unclear. Between the trimmed V and J ends, which lost 1 base and 10 bases, there was a span of 17 bases. CDR1 SEHNR and CDR2 FQNEAQ come from the germline V gene (reference sequence). This CDR3 is built from 15 residues. CDR3 loop: CASSLGGRTGHEQFF. DNA for the CDR3: TGTGCCAGCAGCTTAGGGGGTAGAACGGGCCACGAGCAGTTCTTC.

Only one count was recorded for this clone. The rearrangement links TRBV28 to TRBJ2-2; D ambiguous. V was pared by 2 bases and J by 1 base, with 8 bases between. The CDR3 loop spans 15 amino acids. Germline CDR1 is MDHEN and CDR2 is SYDVKM. The CDR3 nucleotides read TGTGCCAGCAGTTTAGAAGGGTGGAACACCGGGGAGCTGTTTTTT. This codes for CASSLEGWNTGELFF.

DNA of the CDR3: TGTGCCAGCTCACCATTGGGACTAGATACAGAGACCCAGTACTTC. Amino acid sequence: CASSPLGLDTETQYF. The chain joins TRBV18 to TRBJ2-5, with 8 bases aligning to TRBD2. Looked up from germline, CDR1 is KGHSH and CDR2 is LQKENI. V was pared by 2 bases and J by 4 bases, with 6 bases of the junction left unmatched. This CDR3 is built from 15 residues.

The J gene is TRBJ2-6, the V gene TRBV7-9; D ambiguous. V was trimmed by 2 bases and J by 1 base, leaving 12 bases between them. This CDR3 is 17 amino acids long. Germline V gene sequence: CDR1 SEHNR, CDR2 FQNEAQ (reference sequence). CDR3 nucleotides: TGTGCCAGCAGCTTAAGTGACTCGTTATCTGGGGCCAACGTCCTGACTTTC. Translating it yields CASSLSDSLSGANVLTF.

V and J are TRBV19 and TRBJ1-2; the D gene is possibly TRBD1 (6 bases). CDR3 length: 16 residues. Germline CDR1 and CDR2: LNHDA and SQIVND (reference sequence). The ends were cut back, 7 bases at V and 1 base at J, with 19 bases in the middle. The CDR3 here is CASTGAASVLNYGYTF. The CDR3 nucleotides are TGTGCCAGTACAGGGGCCGCCTCGGTACTTAACTATGGCTACACCTTC.

The chain employs TRBV29-1 and TRBJ2-5, with 7 bases fitting TRBD2. The V and J ends lost 3 bases and 4 bases, in that order; junction bases with no gene match: 2. From germline, CDR1 is SQVTM and CDR2 ANQGSEA. This CDR3 is built from 12 residues. CDR3 nucleotides: TGCAGCGTTGACAGGGAGGGAGAGACCCAGTACTTC. It translates to CSVDREGETQYF.

V is TRBV7-2 and J is TRBJ2-5; D tentatively fits TRBD1 or TRBD2 (5 bases each). Germline V gene sequence: CDR1 SGHTA, CDR2 FQGNSA. The CDR3 length is 14 residues. The V end lost 7 bases, the J end lost 5 bases, and 17 bases lay between the germline ends. The CDR3 DNA sequence: TGTGCCAGCACCCCGGGGCTAGAGGTTGAGACCCAGTACTTC. This sequence encodes CASTPGLEVETQYF.

The chain couples TRBV10-3 to TRBJ1-6; D is perhaps TRBD1 (5 bases). The ends were cut back, 0 bases at V and 10 bases at J, with 13 bases in the middle. This CDR3 contains 15 residues. Looked up from germline, CDR1 is ENHRY and CDR2 is SYGVKD. The CDR3 DNA reads TGTGCCATCAGTGAGTCGATCGGGGGTGGATCACCCCTCCACTTT. Translation: CAISESIGGGSPLHF.

This clone has a handful of counts. At one end, the junction sequence differs from germline, possibly due to a read error. The gene calls are TRBV7-7 and TRBJ2-1, with 11 bases fitting TRBD2. The CDR3 extends over 15 amino acids. Looked up from germline, CDR1 is SSHAT and CDR2 is FNYEAQ (reference sequence). Here the CDR3 DNA reads TGTGCTAGCAGCTTTGGAATAGCGGGAGGGAATGAGCAGTTCTTC. The encoded protein is CASSFGIAGGNEQFF.